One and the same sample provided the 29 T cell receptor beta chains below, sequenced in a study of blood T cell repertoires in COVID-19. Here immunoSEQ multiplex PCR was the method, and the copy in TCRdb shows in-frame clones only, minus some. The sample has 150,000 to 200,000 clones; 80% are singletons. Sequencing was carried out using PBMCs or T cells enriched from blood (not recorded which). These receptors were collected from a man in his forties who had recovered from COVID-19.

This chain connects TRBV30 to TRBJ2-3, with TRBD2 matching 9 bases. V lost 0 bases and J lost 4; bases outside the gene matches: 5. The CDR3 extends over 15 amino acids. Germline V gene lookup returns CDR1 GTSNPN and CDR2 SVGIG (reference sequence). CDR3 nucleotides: TGTGCCTGGAGTGTAGGCGGGGGGGCGGCAGATACGCAGTATTTT. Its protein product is CAWSVGGGAADTQYF.

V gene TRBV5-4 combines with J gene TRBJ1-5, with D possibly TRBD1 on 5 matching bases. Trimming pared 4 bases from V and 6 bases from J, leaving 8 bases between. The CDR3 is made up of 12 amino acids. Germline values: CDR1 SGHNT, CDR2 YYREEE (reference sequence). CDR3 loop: CASSLDSQPQHF. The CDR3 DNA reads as TGTGCCAGCAGCCTAGACAGTCAGCCCCAGCATTTT.

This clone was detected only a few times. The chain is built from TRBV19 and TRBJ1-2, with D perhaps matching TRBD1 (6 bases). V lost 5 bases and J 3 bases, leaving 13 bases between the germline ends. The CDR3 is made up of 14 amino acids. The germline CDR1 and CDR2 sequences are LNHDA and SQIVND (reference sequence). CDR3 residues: CASSPGTSYYGYTF. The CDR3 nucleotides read TGTGCCAGTAGTCCCGGGACATCGTACTATGGCTACACCTTC.

For the CDR3, the DNA is TGCGCCAGCAGCTTAACAGGGAAAGAAACAGATACGCAGTATTTT. It encodes CASSLTGKETDTQYF. The chain has TRBV5-1 and TRBJ2-3; TRBD1 is a possible D gene (6 bases). The CDR3 runs 15 residues. Germline-derived CDR1 and CDR2 are SGHRS and YFSETQ. Between the trimmed V and J ends, which lost 2 bases and 3 bases, there was a span of 13 bases.

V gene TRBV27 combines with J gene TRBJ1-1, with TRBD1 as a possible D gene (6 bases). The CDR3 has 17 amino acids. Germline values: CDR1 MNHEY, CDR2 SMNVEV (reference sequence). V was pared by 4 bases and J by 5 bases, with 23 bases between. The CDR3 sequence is CASSSGQPGLRRTEAFF. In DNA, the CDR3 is TGTGCCAGCAGTTCCGGACAGCCAGGGTTGAGGAGGACTGAAGCTTTCTTT.

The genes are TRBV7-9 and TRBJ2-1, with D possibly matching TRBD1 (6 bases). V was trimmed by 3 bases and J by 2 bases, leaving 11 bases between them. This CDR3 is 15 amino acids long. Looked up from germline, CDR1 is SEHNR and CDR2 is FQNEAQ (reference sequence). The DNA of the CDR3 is TGTGCCAGCAGCTTGGGAGCAGGGGCCTACAATGAGCAGTTCTTC. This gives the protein CASSLGAGAYNEQFF.

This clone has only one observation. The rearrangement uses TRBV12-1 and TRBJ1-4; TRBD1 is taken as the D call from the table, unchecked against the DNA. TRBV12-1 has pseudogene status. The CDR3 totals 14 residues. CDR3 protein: CASSLGQVNEKLFF. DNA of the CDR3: TGTGCCAGCAGCTTGGGACAGGTTAATGAAAAACTGTTTTTT.

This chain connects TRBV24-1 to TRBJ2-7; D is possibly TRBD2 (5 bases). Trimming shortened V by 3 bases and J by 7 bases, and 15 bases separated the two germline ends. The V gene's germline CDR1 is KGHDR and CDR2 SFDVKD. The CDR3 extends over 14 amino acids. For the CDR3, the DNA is TGTGCCACCAGTGATAAACTGCGTCCGGGGGAGCAGTACGTC. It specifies CATSDKLRPGEQYV.

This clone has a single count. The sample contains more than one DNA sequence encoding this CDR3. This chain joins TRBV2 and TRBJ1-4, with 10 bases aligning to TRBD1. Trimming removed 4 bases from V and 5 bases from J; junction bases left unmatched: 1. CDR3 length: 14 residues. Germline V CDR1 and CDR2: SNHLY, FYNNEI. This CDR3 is CASSGTGGNEKLFF. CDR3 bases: TGTGCCAGCAGTGGGACAGGGGGAAATGAAAAACTGTTTTTT.

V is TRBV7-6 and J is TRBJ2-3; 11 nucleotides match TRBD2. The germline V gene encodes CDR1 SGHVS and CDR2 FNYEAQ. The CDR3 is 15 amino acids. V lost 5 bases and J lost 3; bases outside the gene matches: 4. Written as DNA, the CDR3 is TGTGCCAGCAGCAGCCGACTAGCGGGGACAGATACGCAGTATTTT. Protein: CASSSRLAGTDTQYF.

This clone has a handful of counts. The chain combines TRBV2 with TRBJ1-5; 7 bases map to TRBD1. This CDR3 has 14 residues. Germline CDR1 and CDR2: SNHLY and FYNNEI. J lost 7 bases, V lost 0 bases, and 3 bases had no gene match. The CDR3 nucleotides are TGTGCCAGCAGTGAAGCGACAGGGTCCCAGCCCCAGCATTTT. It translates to CASSEATGSQPQHF. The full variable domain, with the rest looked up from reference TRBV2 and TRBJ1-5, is EPEVTQTPSHQVTQMGQEVILRCVPISNHLYFYWYRQILGQKVEFLVSFYNNEISEKSEIFDDQFSVERPDGSNFTLKIRSTKLEDSAMYFCASSEATGSQPQHFGDGTRLSIL.

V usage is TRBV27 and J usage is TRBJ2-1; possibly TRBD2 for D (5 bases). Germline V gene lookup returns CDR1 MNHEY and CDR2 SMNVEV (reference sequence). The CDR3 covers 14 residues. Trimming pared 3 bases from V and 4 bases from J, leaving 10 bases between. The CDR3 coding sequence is TGTGCCAGCAGTTTCTTCCGGGAATACAATGAGCAGTTCTTC. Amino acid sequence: CASSFFREYNEQFF.

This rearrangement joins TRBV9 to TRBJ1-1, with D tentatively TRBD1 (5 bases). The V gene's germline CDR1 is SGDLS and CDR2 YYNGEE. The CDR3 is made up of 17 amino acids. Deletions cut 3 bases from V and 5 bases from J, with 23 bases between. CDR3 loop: CASSDKPGLGSYTEAFF. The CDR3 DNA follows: TGTGCCAGCAGCGACAAACCGGGACTCGGGAGTTATACTGAAGCTTTCTTT.

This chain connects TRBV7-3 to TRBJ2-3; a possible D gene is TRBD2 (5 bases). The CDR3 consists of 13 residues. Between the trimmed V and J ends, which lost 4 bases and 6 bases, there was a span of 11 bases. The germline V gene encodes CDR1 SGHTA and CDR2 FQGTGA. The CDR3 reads CASSSLAPDTQYF. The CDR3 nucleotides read TGTGCCAGCAGCTCGCTAGCCCCCGATACGCAGTATTTT.

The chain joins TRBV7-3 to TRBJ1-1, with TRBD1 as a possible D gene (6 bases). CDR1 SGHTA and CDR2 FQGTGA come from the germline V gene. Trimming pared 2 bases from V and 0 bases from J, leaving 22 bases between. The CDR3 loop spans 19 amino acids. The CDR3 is CASSLLPFPGTPLNTEAFF. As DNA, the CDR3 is TGTGCCAGCAGCTTACTTCCCTTTCCGGGGACACCACTGAACACTGAAGCTTTCTTT.

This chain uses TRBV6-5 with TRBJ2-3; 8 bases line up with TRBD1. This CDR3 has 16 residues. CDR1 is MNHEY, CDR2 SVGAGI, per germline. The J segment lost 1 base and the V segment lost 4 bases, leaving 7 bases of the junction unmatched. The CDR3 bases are TGTGCCAGCAGTTTCCCACAGGGGGGCGGCACAGATACGCAGTATTTT. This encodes CASSFPQGGGTDTQYF.

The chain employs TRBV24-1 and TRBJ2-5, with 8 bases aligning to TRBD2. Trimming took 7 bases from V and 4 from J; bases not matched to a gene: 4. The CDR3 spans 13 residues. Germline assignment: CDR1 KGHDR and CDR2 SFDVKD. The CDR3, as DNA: TGTGCCACCAGCCTTGCGGGGGGAGAGACCCAGTACTTC. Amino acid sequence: CATSLAGGETQYF.

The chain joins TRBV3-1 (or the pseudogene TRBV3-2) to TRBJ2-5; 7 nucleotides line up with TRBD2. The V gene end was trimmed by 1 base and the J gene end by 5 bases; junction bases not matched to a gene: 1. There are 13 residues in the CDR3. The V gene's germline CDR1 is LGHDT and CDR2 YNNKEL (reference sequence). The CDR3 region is CASSQGRGETQYF. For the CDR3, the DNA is TGTGCCAGCAGCCAAGGGCGGGGGGAGACCCAGTACTTC.

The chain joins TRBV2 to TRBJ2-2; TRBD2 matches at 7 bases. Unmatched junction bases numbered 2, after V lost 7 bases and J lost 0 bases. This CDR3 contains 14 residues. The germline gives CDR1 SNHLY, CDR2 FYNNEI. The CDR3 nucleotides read TGTGCCAGCATTGGACTAGCGAACACCGGGGAGCTGTTTTTT. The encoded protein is CASIGLANTGELFF.

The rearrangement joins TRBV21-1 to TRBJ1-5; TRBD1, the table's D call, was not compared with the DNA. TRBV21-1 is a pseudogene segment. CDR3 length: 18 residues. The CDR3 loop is CASTKRPPTAYSNQPQHF. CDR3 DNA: TGTGCCAGCACCAAAAGGCCCCCGACAGCCTATAGCAATCAGCCCCAGCATTTT.

The CDR3 coding sequence is TGTGCCAGCAGCTTAGGAGGGGGCCGAAGCTCCTACGAGCAGTACGTC. It yields the protein CASSLGGGRSSYEQYV. The chain employs TRBV13 and TRBJ2-7, with 7 bases matching TRBD1. V gave up 0 bases and J gave up 0 bases; unmatched junction bases: 5. Germline V gene data show CDR1 as PRHDT and CDR2 as FYEKMQ (reference sequence). There are 16 residues in the CDR3.

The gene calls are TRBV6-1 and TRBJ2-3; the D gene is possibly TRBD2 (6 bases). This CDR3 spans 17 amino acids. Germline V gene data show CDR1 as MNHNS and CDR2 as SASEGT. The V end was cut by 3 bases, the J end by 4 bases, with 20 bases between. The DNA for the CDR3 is TGTGCCAGCAGTGACCAACTTAGCGGTCTTGGGGCAGATACGCAGTATTTT. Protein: CASSDQLSGLGADTQYF.

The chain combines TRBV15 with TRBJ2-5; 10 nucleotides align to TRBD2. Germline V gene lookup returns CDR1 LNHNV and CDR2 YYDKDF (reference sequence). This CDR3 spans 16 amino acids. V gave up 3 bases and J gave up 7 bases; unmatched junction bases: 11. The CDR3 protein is CATSSWASGGRGTQYF. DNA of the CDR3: TGTGCCACCAGCAGTTGGGCTAGCGGGGGAAGGGGGACCCAGTACTTC.

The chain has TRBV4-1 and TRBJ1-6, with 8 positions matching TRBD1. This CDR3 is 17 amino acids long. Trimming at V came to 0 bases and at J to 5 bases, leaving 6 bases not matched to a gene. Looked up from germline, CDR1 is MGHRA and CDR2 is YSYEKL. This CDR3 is CASSQDPRGPNNSPLHF. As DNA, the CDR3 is TGCGCCAGCAGCCAAGATCCCAGGGGGCCTAATAATTCACCCCTCCACTTT.

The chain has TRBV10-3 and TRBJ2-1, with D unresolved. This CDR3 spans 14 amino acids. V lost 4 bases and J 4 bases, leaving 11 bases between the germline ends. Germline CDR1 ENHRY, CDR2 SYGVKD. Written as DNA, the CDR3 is TGTGCCATCAGTGCGTATGAGAGGTACAATGAGCAGTTCTTC. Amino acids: CAISAYERYNEQFF.

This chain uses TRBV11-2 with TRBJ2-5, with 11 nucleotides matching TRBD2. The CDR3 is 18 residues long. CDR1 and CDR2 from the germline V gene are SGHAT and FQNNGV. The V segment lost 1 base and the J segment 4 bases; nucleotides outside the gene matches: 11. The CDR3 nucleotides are TGTGCCAGCAGCTTAGGCGTAGCGGGGGGGCTTGGAGGAGAGACCCAGTACTTC. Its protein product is CASSLGVAGGLGGETQYF.

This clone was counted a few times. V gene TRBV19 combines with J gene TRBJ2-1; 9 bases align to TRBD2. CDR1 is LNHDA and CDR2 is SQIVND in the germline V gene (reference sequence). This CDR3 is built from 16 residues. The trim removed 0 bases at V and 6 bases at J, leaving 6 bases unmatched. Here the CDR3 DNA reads TGTGCCAGTAGTATAGAGTCGACTAGCGGAGTCAATGAGCAGTTCTTC. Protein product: CASSIESTSGVNEQFF.

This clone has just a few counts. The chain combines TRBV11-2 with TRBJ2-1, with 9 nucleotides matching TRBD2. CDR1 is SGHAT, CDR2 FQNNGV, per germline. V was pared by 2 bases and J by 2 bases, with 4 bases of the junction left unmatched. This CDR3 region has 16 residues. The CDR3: CASSLMVAGAYNEQFF. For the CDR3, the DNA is TGTGCCAGCAGCTTAATGGTAGCGGGGGCCTACAATGAGCAGTTCTTC.

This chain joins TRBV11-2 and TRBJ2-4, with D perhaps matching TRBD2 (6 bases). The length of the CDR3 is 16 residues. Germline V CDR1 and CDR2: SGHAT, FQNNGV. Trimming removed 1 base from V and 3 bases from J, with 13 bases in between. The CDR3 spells CASSLGSGLNKNIQYF. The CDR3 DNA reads TGTGCCAGCAGCTTAGGAAGCGGACTAAACAAAAACATTCAGTACTTC.